The 10 T cell receptor beta chains below come from one sample, sequenced in a study of T cells in localized non-small cell lung cancer. Some clones are missing from TCRdb's copy, which holds only in-frame ones; the method was immunoSEQ multiplex PCR. This sample yields 33,000 or so clones, of which around 80% are seen a single time; roughly 17% belongs to the top ten. The sequenced sample was peripheral blood, obtained before any cancer treatment. Receptor source: a male donor at least 60 years old with stage III squamous cell lung carcinoma.

This clone was recorded once. This chain uses TRBV6-1 with TRBJ1-2, with D hard to call. Germline CDR1 and CDR2: MNHNS and SASEGT. V lost 6 bases and J lost 5, with 4 bases in between. The CDR3 is 10 amino acids. CDR3 region: CASSEYGYTF. The CDR3 DNA follows: TGTGCCAGCAGCGAGTATGGCTACACCTTC.

The chain carries TRBV25-1 and TRBJ1-2; D is ambiguous. CDR1 and CDR2 from the germline V gene are MGHDK and SYGVNS. This CDR3 has 13 residues. Trimming took 4 bases from V and 8 from J, leaving 14 bases between them. The CDR3 loop is CASSGSTSGGYTF. The CDR3 DNA follows: TGTGCCAGCAGTGGGTCAACTTCGGGGGGCTACACCTTC.

V usage is TRBV9 and J usage is TRBJ2-7; 9 bases align to TRBD1. The CDR3 extends over 14 amino acids. V lost 0 bases, J lost 4 bases, and 2 bases stayed unmatched. Germline V CDR1 and CDR2: SGDLS, YYNGEE. In DNA form, the CDR3 reads TGTGCCAGCAGCGTAGAAGACAGGGGGTACGAGCAGTACTTC. It yields the protein CASSVEDRGYEQYF.

The chain links TRBV6-1 to TRBJ2-1, with 9 bases matching TRBD1. CDR3 size: 15 residues. V was clipped by 4 bases and J by 7 bases; unmatched bases: 8. Germline loops: CDR1 MNHNS, CDR2 SASEGT. As DNA, the CDR3 is TGTGCCAGCAGTGGAACAGGGGGCCTCTTGAATGAGCAGTTCTTC. Its translation is CASSGTGGLLNEQFF.

J is TRBJ1-2 and V is TRBV25-1; no clear D. The germline V gene encodes CDR1 MGHDK and CDR2 SYGVNS. The V gene lost 4 bases and the J gene lost 2 bases, with 14 bases spanning the gap. The CDR3 consists of 15 residues. The CDR3, as DNA: TGTGCCAGCAGTGCCCAAGCGGCGGGGAACTATGGCTACACCTTC. It is translated as CASSAQAAGNYGYTF.

This chain joins TRBV18 and TRBJ1-1, with 7 bases identical to TRBD1. V dropped 5 bases and J dropped 4; count of bases not matched to a gene: 13. In germline, CDR1 is KGHSH, CDR2 LQKENI. The CDR3 consists of 16 residues. CDR3: CASSSTLDRVGTEAFF. Written as DNA, the CDR3 is TGTGCCAGCTCATCGACCCTAGACAGGGTAGGCACTGAAGCTTTCTTT.

The chain is built from TRBV10-1 and TRBJ2-3, with D perhaps matching TRBD2 (6 bases). Germline V CDR1 and CDR2: WNHNN, SYGVQD (reference sequence). The V gene lost 6 bases and the J gene lost 0 bases, with 10 bases spanning the gap. This CDR3 has 14 residues. CDR3 nucleotides: TGCGCCAGCAGCCATGGGACTAGCACAGATACGCAGTATTTT. Its protein product is CASSHGTSTDTQYF.

V usage is TRBV9 and J usage is TRBJ2-5; tentative D call: TRBD1 (6 bases). The V gene lost 0 bases and the J gene lost 5 bases, with 11 bases spanning the gap. The CDR3 length is 14 residues. Germline CDR1 and CDR2: SGDLS and YYNGEE. In DNA, the CDR3 is TGTGCCAGCAGCGTAGGTGCAGGGGATGAGACCCAGTACTTC. Residues: CASSVGAGDETQYF.

The V gene is TRBV2, the J gene TRBJ2-7; D is unclear. Deletions cut 5 bases from V and 3 bases from J, with 11 bases between. CDR3 size: 13 residues. Germline CDR1 reads SNHLY; CDR2 reads FYNNEI. The CDR3 protein is CASSFLDGYEQYF. In DNA form, the CDR3 reads TGTGCCAGCAGTTTTCTCGACGGCTACGAGCAGTACTTC.

The J gene is TRBJ1-5, the V gene TRBV2; 7 positions agree with TRBD1. CDR1 SNHLY and CDR2 FYNNEI come from the germline V gene. The CDR3 is 14 amino acids. Unmatched junction bases numbered 5, after V lost 6 bases and J lost 3 bases. The CDR3 DNA follows: TGTGCCAGCAGCGATGACAGGGTCAATCAGCCCCAGCATTTT. Translation gives CASSDDRVNQPQHF.